These T cell receptor beta chains were read from a single sample in a study of blood T cells in healthy people across ages. TCRdb recomputed calls from the 5' RACE reads with MiXCR, one row per CDR3 protein. This table has about 650,000 distinct CDR3 sequences, about a third appearing once. The sequenced material came from blood. The receptors come from a woman older than 75 in good health. Both conserved end residues are part of each CDR3. The D gene is left open where the match is weak. Clone size is stated in some rows and not others, as once, few, many or a class when expanded.

TRBJ2-7,many,TRBV11-3,-,CASSLDPPPAPAVEQYF,TGTGCCAGCAGCTTAGATCCTCCCCCGGCACCGGCGGTCGAGCAGTACTTC
TRBJ1-1,-,TRBV7-2,-,CASGPLGILNTEAFF,TGTGCCAGCGGGCCGTTGGGCATTTTGAACACTGAAGCTTTCTTT
TRBJ2-1,-,TRBV9,TRBD2,CASSSVAGWSSYNEQFF,TGTGCCAGCAGCTCCGTAGCGGGGTGGAGCTCCTACAATGAGCAGTTCTTC
TRBJ1-5,many,TRBV18,-,CASSPTDSLPQHF,TGTGCCAGCTCACCCACCGACAGCTTGCCCCAGCATTTT
TRBJ2-3,many,TRBV5-1,-,CASSPGLPGTDTQYF,TGCGCCAGCAGCCCCGGTTTACCTGGCACAGATACGCAGTATTTT
TRBJ2-7,many,TRBV6-5,-,CASSLVLGAEQYF,TGTGCCAGCAGTTTGGTCTTAGGAGCTGAGCAGTACTTC
TRBJ1-1,few,TRBV7-8,-,CASSLGAGPATEAFF,TGTGCCAGCAGCTTAGGAGCAGGGCCTGCGACAGAAGCTTTCTTT
TRBJ2-3,many,TRBV9,-,CASSVAAGRGDTQYF,TGTGCCAGCAGCGTAGCGGCAGGGAGAGGGGATACGCAGTATTTT
TRBJ2-1,many,TRBV7-8,-,CASSLSGARNEQFF,TGTGCCAGCAGCTTATCGGGGGCCCGCAATGAGCAGTTCTTC
TRBJ1-4,many,TRBV12-3/TRBV12-4,TRBD1,CASSFSGTVNEKLFF,TGTGCCAGCAGTTTCTCCGGGACAGTTAATGAAAAACTGTTTTTT
TRBJ2-7,many,TRBV20-1,TRBD2,CSARKATGGIYEQYF,TGCAGTGCTAGAAAGGCTACGGGGGGGATCTACGAGCAGTACTTC
TRBJ1-6,-,TRBV20-1,-,CSARDRMNSPLHF,TGCAGTGCTAGAGATCGGATGAATTCACCCCTCCACTTT
TRBJ2-3,many,TRBV20-1,-,CSPIGPANTQYF,TGCAGTCCTATCGGGCCAGCCAATACGCAGTATTTT
TRBJ2-2,-,TRBV27,TRBD2,CASAGAGGGTGELFF,TGTGCCAGCGCTGGAGCGGGGGGAGGCACCGGGGAGCTGTTTTTT
TRBJ2-7,-,TRBV7-9,-,CASSPPSTGTHEQYF,TGTGCCAGCAGCCCTCCTTCGACAGGCACCCACGAGCAGTACTTC
TRBJ1-1,many,TRBV7-2,TRBD1,CASSFSGTGVFTEAFF,TGTGCCAGCAGCTTTTCCGGGACAGGGGTCTTCACTGAAGCTTTCTTT
TRBJ1-1,-,TRBV3-1,-,CASSQGLGFNTEAFF,TGTGCCAGCAGCCAAGGCCTGGGGTTCAACACTGAAGCTTTCTTT
TRBJ1-5,-,TRBV19,-,CASSTTAGGNQPQHF,TGTGCCAGTAGTACAACCGCAGGGGGCAATCAGCCCCAGCATTTT
TRBJ2-1,-,TRBV7-2,-,CASSWALNEQFF,TGTGCCAGCAGCTGGGCGCTCAATGAGCAGTTCTTC
TRBJ2-3,many,TRBV3-1,-,CASSQDRGARTDTQYF,TGTGCCAGCAGCCAAGATAGGGGGGCACGAACAGATACGCAGTATTTT
TRBJ2-7,many,TRBV27,TRBD2,CASSLTSGGIEQYF,TGTGCCAGCAGTTTGACTAGCGGGGGGATCGAGCAGTACTTC
TRBJ2-2,many,TRBV5-1,-,CASSLQGGTGELFF,TGCGCCAGCAGCTTGCAGGGCGGAACCGGGGAGCTGTTTTTT
TRBJ2-7,many,TRBV7-9,-,CASSPPGVGTYEQYF,TGTGCCAGCAGCCCCCCAGGTGTGGGGACCTACGAGCAGTACTTC
TRBJ1-6,-,TRBV7-8,-,CASRGPYSYNSPLHF,TGTGCCAGTCGAGGGCCGTACTCCTATAATTCACCCCTCCACTTT
TRBJ1-1,-,TRBV7-2,-,CASSQDLGGEAFF,TGTGCCAGCAGCCAAGACTTGGGGGGTGAAGCTTTCTTT
TRBJ1-1,many,TRBV6-6,-,CASHRTENTEAFF,TGTGCCAGCCACCGGACGGAGAACACTGAAGCTTTCTTT
TRBJ2-1,-,TRBV5-1,TRBD2,CASGVEGSGGDEQFF,TGCGCCAGCGGGGTTGAGGGGAGCGGGGGCGATGAGCAGTTCTTC
TRBJ1-6,once,TRBV4-1,-,CASSQVFPQDLRYNSPLHF,TGCGCCAGCAGCCAAGTTTTTCCGCAGGACCTTCGATATAATTCACCCCTCCACTTT
TRBJ1-1,few,TRBV20-1,-,CSASGTSTLRAFF,TGCAGTGCTTCCGGGACATCTACCCTGAGGGCTTTCTTT
TRBJ1-5,many,TRBV11-2,-,CASSPPGTANQPQHF,TGTGCCAGCAGCCCACCTGGGACGGCCAATCAGCCCCAGCATTTT
TRBJ2-7,many,TRBV28,-,CASSLLGGGYEQYF,TGTGCCAGCAGTTTATTGGGCGGAGGATACGAGCAGTACTTC
TRBJ1-2,many,TRBV12-3/TRBV12-4,TRBD1,CASSRTGVSYGYTF,TGTGCCAGCTCCAGGACAGGAGTTAGCTATGGCTACACCTTC
TRBJ2-5,many,TRBV5-1,TRBD2,CASSLAAGGHGETQYF,TGCGCCAGCAGCTTGGCAGCGGGGGGGCATGGAGAGACCCAGTACTTC
TRBJ2-5,many,TRBV20-1,TRBD2,CSARDIAGGHLETQYF,TGCAGTGCTAGAGATATAGCGGGGGGCCATCTAGAGACCCAGTACTTC
TRBJ2-7,many,TRBV13,TRBD1,CASSSTGAEQYF,TGTGCCAGCAGCAGTACAGGGGCCGAGCAGTACTTC
TRBJ2-5,many,TRBV7-2,TRBD2,CASSSPRGGYQETQYF,TGTGCCAGCAGCTCACCCCGGGGGGGATACCAAGAGACCCAGTACTTC
TRBJ1-2,few,TRBV20-1,TRBD1,CSARDSRGAQNGYTF,TGCAGTGCTAGAGATTCCAGGGGGGCGCAAAATGGCTACACCTTC
TRBJ2-3,-,TRBV3-1,TRBD2,CASSQGRGWNTDTQYF,TGTGCCAGCAGCCAAGGGCGGGGGTGGAACACAGATACGCAGTATTTT
TRBJ2-4,many,TRBV5-1,TRBD1,CASSFTGGKNIQYF,TGCGCCAGCAGCTTCACAGGGGGGAAAAACATTCAGTACTTC
TRBJ2-5,-,TRBV7-9,-,CASSLAARVGETQYF,TGTGCCAGCAGCTTAGCGGCCCGAGTGGGAGAGACCCAGTACTTC
TRBJ1-4,many,TRBV28,TRBD1,CASSSGTGYEKLFF,TGTGCCAGCAGCTCCGGGACAGGGTATGAAAAACTGTTTTTT
TRBJ1-4,-,TRBV2,TRBD1,CASSGQQTGGAYEKLFF,TGTGCCAGCAGTGGGCAACAAACAGGGGGTGCTTACGAAAAACTGTTTTTT
TRBJ2-5,many,TRBV7-3,TRBD2,CASSFMTSFSETQYF,TGTGCCAGCAGCTTTATGACTAGCTTCTCCGAGACCCAGTACTTC
TRBJ2-5,many,TRBV7-2,-,CASSSTGRGETQYF,TGTGCCAGCAGCTCGACAGGGAGGGGAGAGACCCAGTACTTC
TRBJ1-1,few,TRBV5-1,TRBD1,CASSNSTRTGDTEAFF,TGCGCCAGCAGCAACTCTACTCGGACAGGGGACACTGAAGCTTTCTTT